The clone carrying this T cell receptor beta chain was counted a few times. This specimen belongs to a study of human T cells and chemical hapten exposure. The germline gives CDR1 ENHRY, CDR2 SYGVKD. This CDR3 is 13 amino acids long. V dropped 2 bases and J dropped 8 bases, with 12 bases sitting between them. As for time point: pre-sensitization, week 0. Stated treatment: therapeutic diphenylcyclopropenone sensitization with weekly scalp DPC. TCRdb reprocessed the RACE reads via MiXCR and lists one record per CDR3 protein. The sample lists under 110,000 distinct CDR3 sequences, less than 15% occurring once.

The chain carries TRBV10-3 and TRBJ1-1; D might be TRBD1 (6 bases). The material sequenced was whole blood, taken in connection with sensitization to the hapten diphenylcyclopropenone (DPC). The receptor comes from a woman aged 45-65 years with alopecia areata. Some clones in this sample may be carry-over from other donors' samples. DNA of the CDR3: TGTGCCATCAGTGAGCAACTCACAGGGGAAGCTTTCTTT. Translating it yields CAISEQLTGEAFF.